Following are 3 T cell receptor beta chains from one sample sequenced in a study of T cell changes during pregnancy in multiple sclerosis. The method was immunoSEQ multiplex PCR; TCRdb's version includes in-frame clones alone and lacks a portion of them. The sample has around 60,000 clones; roughly 95% are singletons. The sequenced sample was CD4+ T cells from peripheral blood mononuclear cells, obtained before pregnancy. All receptors derive from a female donor with multiple sclerosis, enrolled in a pregnancy study.

This chain connects TRBV29-1 to TRBJ1-2; no reliable D call. The CDR3 consists of 12 residues. Germline CDR1 SQVTM, CDR2 ANQGSEA. Trimming cost V 1 base and J 4 bases, with 7 bases left between them. CDR3 in DNA: TGCAGCGTTGAAGGGCCCATCTATGGCTACACCTTC. Translating it yields CSVEGPIYGYTF.

This clone was seen only once. A junction boundary mismatches the germline segment, possibly from a read error. V and J are TRBV7-7 and TRBJ1-4; D is perhaps TRBD1 (5 bases). The CDR3 extends over 14 amino acids. Germline CDR1 reads SSHAT; CDR2 reads FNYEAQ (reference sequence). The CDR3 DNA is TGTGCTAGCAGCTCGGGACTCCCAGGTGAAAAACTGTTTTTT. Protein sequence: CASSSGLPGEKLFF.

The CDR3 DNA follows: TGTGCCAGCTCACCCGGACTAGCGGGATCCTACGAGCAGTACTTC. Protein product: CASSPGLAGSYEQYF. The chain joins TRBV18 to TRBJ2-7; 12 bases agree with TRBD2. CDR1 is KGHSH, CDR2 LQKENI, per germline. This CDR3 has 15 amino acids. Trimming at V came to 3 bases and at J to 1 base, leaving 1 base not matched to a gene.